This T cell receptor (beta chain) comes out of a study of blood T cell repertoires in COVID-19. Looking at the study overall: T cells, B-cell-depleted T cells, or PBMCs supplied cDNA or gDNA.

Germline CDR1 and CDR2: MDHEN and SYDVKM. The V and J ends lost 6 bases and 6 bases, in that order; junction bases with no gene match: 2. The CDR3 runs 13 residues. This clone showed up just once. Participants spanned ages about 18 to 90 years and resided in around 25 US areas. A COVID-19 case had been met by exposed participants during the 2 weeks before study entry. Only in-frame clones appear in the TCRdb table, and some are missing; sequencing was by immunoSEQ multiplex PCR. The sample yields about 240,000 clones, 83% seen once. The sequencing input was PBMCs or T cells enriched from blood (not recorded which). This chain uses TRBV28 with TRBJ1-4; 9 bases line up with TRBD1. The sequence was obtained from a woman in her forties who had been exposed to COVID-19. The CDR3, as DNA: TGTGCCAGCAGACAGGGGGCGGATGAAAAACTGTTTTTT. This sequence encodes CASRQGADEKLFF. Combining the CDR3 with reference TRBV28 and TRBJ1-4 gives the whole variable domain DVKVTQSSRYLVKRTGEKVFLECVQDMDHENMFWYRQDPGLGLRLIYFSYDVKMKEKGDIPEGYSVSREKKERFSLILESASTNQTSMYLCASRQGADEKLFFGSGTQLSVL.